These T cell receptor beta chains were read from a single sample in a study of T cells after yellow fever vaccination. TCRdb called the 5' RACE reads again in MiXCR, with one record for every CDR3 protein. The sample carries more than 300,000 distinct CDR3 sequences, 3.5% to 5% recorded once. This specimen consisted of PBMCs, obtained 15 days after the yellow fever booster vaccination. These receptors all come from a man aged 18 to 30 who received the YFV17D yellow fever vaccine. Each CDR3 is given with its conserved first and last residue. Fields, in order: D gene, V gene, J gene, clone size, CDR3 protein, CDR3 DNA. D genes are given only for firm matches. The size of a clone is reported for some rows only, either as once, few or many, or as a class for expanded clones.

.	TRBV7-6	TRBJ2-3	.	CASSLYFGGTDTQYF	TGTGCCAGCAGCTTATACTTTGGGGGCACAGATACGCAGTATTTT
.	TRBV7-9	TRBJ2-7	many	CASSLPPGHPSYEQYF	TGTGCCAGCAGCTTACCCCCGGGACACCCCTCCTACGAGCAGTACTTC
.	TRBV4-3	TRBJ1-3	.	CASSQDRDGSRGNTIYF	TGCGCCAGCAGCCAAGATCGTGACGGATCTAGGGGAAACACCATATATTTT
.	TRBV6-5	TRBJ2-3	.	CASTQTGGTDTQYF	TGTGCCAGCACCCAAACCGGGGGCACAGATACGCAGTATTTT
.	TRBV11-3	TRBJ2-2	once	CASTGGDTGELFF	TGTGCCAGCACCGGAGGGGACACCGGGGAGCTGTTTTTT
.	TRBV5-1	TRBJ1-2	many	CASSLGQGTYGYTF	TGCGCCAGCAGCTTGGGCCAGGGGACCTATGGCTACACCTTC
.	TRBV4-1	TRBJ1-1	many	CASSQPPEAQADRVNTEAFF	TGCGCCAGCAGCCAACCGCCCGAGGCACAGGCCGATCGCGTGAACACTGAAGCTTTCTTT
TRBD1	TRBV20-1	TRBJ1-1	many	CSARVRGLNGEAFF	TGCAGTGCTAGAGTGAGGGGGCTGAACGGTGAAGCTTTCTTT
.	TRBV9	TRBJ1-1	many	CASSVEGGGTEAFF	TGTGCCAGCAGCGTAGAGGGAGGGGGCACTGAAGCTTTCTTT
TRBD2	TRBV7-9	TRBJ2-1	.	CASSLVGGANNEQFF	TGTGCCAGCAGCTTAGTCGGGGGGGCTAACAATGAGCAGTTCTTC
.	TRBV20-1	TRBJ1-3	.	CGIEFAWGDTIYF	TGCGGTATAGAGTTCGCGTGGGGGGACACCATATATTTT
.	TRBV7-9	TRBJ2-7	few	CASSHSIAEYSYEQYF	TGTGCCAGCAGCCACTCCATAGCGGAGTACTCCTACGAGCAGTACTTC
.	TRBV18	TRBJ1-5	.	CASSPEFGQNQPQHF	TGTGCCAGCTCACCAGAATTTGGACAAAATCAGCCCCAGCATTTT
TRBD2	TRBV6-2/TRBV6-3	TRBJ2-6	.	CASTPRIGSGKSGANVLTF	TGTGCCAGCACCCCTCGGATCGGTAGCGGGAAATCTGGGGCCAACGTCCTGACTTTC
.	TRBV24-1	TRBJ1-5	many	CATSDFGQPQHF	TGTGCCACCAGTGATTTCGGCCAGCCCCAGCATTTT
.	TRBV5-1	TRBJ1-1	.	CASSFLGGPDGTEAFF	TGCGCCAGCAGCTTTTTGGGGGGCCCTGATGGCACTGAAGCTTTCTTT
TRBD2	TRBV4-3	TRBJ2-3	many	CASSQEPLAGVTDTQYF	TGCGCCAGCAGCCAAGAGCCGCTAGCGGGGGTGACAGATACGCAGTATTTT